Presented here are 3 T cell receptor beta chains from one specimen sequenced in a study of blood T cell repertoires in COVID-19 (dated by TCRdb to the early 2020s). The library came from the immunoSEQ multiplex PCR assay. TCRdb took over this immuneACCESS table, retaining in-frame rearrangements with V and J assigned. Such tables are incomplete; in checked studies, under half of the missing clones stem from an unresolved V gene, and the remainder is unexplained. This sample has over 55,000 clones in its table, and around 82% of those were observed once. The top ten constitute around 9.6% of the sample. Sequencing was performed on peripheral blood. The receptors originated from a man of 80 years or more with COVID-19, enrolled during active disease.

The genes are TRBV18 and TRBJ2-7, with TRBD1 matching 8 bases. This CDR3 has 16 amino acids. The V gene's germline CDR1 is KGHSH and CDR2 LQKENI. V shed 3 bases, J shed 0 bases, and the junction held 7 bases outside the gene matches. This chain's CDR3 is CASSPTPGQVSYEQYF. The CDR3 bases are TGTGCCAGCTCACCCACTCCGGGACAGGTCTCCTACGAGCAGTACTTC.

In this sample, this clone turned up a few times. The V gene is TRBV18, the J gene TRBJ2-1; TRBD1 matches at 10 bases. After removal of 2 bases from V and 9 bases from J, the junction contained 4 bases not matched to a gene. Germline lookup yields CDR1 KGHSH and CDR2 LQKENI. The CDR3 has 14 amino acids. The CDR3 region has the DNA TGTGCCAGCTCACCAGGGACAGGGGATAGTGAGCAGTTCTTC. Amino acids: CASSPGTGDSEQFF.

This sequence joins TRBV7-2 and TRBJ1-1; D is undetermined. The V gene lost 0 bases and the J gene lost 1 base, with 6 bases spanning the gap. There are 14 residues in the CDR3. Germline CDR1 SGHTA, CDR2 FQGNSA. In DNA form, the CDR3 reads TGTGCCAGCAGCTTAGCCCGAGCGAACACTGAAGCTTTCTTT. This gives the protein CASSLARANTEAFF.